This T cell receptor (beta chain) was observed in a study of T cells in Graves' hyperthyroidism and ophthalmopathy (dated by TCRdb to the late 2010s). Regarding the complete study: To identify distinguishing TCR V-J signatures, a discovery cohort of around 98 patients was used, comprising some 45 with Graves' ophthalmopathy and about 59 with stable Graves' hyperthyroidism. TCR Vbeta CDR3 sequencing of 130 to 150 peripheral blood samples (under 45 ophthalmopathy, some 75 hyperthyroidism and roughly 17 progressor patients) is reported in the paper. Following sampling, methimazole starting at 30 mg daily was given to hyperthyroidism patients, and high-dose intravenous methylprednisolone was given to ophthalmopathy patients. The roughly 100 discovery patients were randomly split 7:3 into training and test sets. In addition, the study compared T-cell repertoires in thyroid tissue and in blood from roughly 6 Graves' hyperthyroidism patients. Prospective prediction of ophthalmopathy was tested in an independent validation cohort of some 19 hyperthyroidism patients and some 17 patients who later progressed to ophthalmopathy. What the work shows at the level of the full study, not this receptor alone: Most expanded thyroid clonotypes (frequency above 0.001) were also found in blood, which suggests that blood repertoires may mirror thyroid immune responses. In cross-validation, a model built on a 13 V-J signature told ophthalmopathy apart from stable hyperthyroidism with 87.88% sensitivity and approximately 84% specificity, and in testing the same model reached 80%/75%. Sample size was not statistically predetermined, and investigators were not blinded to group allocation. In validation, progression to ophthalmopathy was predicted by the model with more than 65% sensitivity and about 72% specificity, a median of roughly 6.4 months before onset.

This clonotype appeared many times. The target of this receptor is not known. Per-base qualities were not stored, and no clone one base away is much larger. Stable Graves' hyperthyroidism was defined as no progression to ophthalmopathy during 18 months of follow-up. Hyperthyroidism patients were newly diagnosed, with disease duration under 2 months, and aged 18 to 65 years. Exclusion was applied to patients with uncontrolled infections, other autoimmune diseases, pregnancy or lactation. Clinical symptoms, serum thyroxine and TRAb, thyroid ultrasound, and orbital computed tomography formed the basis for the diagnoses. Total RNA was extracted using Trizol reagent, and RNA quality was assessed on an Agilent 2100 Bioanalyzer. The TCR beta CDR3 regions were amplified from the RNA transcripts. A first-round RT-PCR of the TCR CDR3 used the HTBI primer set with the Qiagen OneStep RT-PCR kit. Libraries were constructed in a second round of multiplex PCR, after which size selection and purification were carried out. Sequencing of the libraries was done on an Illumina HiSeq2000 using paired-end 100 bp reads. On the authors' methods: SOAPnuke was used to process the raw data, throwing out any read that contained adapters or uncalled bases, had a mean Phred below 15, or lacked an exact constant-primer or identifier match. COPE v1.2.5 was used to merge the high-quality paired reads, and each unique nucleotide sequence was defined as a clonotype. MiTCR v1.1 was used to align the clonotypes against IMGT TRBV, TRBD and TRBJ reference segments. The analysis was restricted to V-J combinations with a frequency above 0.0001, which together covered just over 99% of the repertoires. A TCS score was defined as the ratio of F50 (clonal expansion) to E x V (chaos), with BLOSUM62-based TCRdist applied between CDR3 peptides within each V-J. Welch's t-statistics and random forest reduced 500 to 650 V-J features to about 12, which were used in a naive Bayes classifier (R e1071). The Morisita-Horn index was used to measure how similar the thyroid and blood repertoires were. Clones were called with MiXCR by TCRdb after fastp trimmed the public reads at Q25, and only in-frame beta chains were retained. Here each entry gathers all rows of one CDR3 protein and keeps the most common genes and DNA. The V and J calls reflect TCRdb's pipeline rather than the authors' work. The sample includes fewer than 55,000 distinct CDR3 sequences, with roughly 51% observed a single time. The ten largest clones add up to more than 30% of the sample.

V is shortened by 1 base, J by 4 bases, and the region joining them spans 12 bases. CDR1 and CDR2 are drawn from the germline V gene: SGHTA, FQGNSA. The CDR3 holds 15 amino acids from the cysteine to the phenylalanine. Only the CDR3 DNA is retained, 45 bases long and in frame from the first base. Recombination linked TRBV7-2 to TRBJ2-3; the D gene cannot be named for sure. The specimen sequenced was peripheral blood or thyroid tissue (not recorded which). This sequence originates from a man between 18 and 29 years old with Graves' hyperthyroidism. At the DNA level, the sequence is TGTGCCAGCAGCTTAGGTCAAGCTTTCCCAGATACGCAGTATTTT. The resulting protein is CASSLGQAFPDTQYF.